This T cell receptor (beta chain) was identified in a study of blood T cell repertoires in COVID-19 (dated by TCRdb to about 2020). Regarding the research as a whole: Samples from collaborators originated in the United States, Italy and Spain and spanned both the acute and convalescent phases of COVID-19. The repertoires were made available in a free public database intended to serve as a resource for research on the immune response to SARS-CoV-2. Where available, HLA class I and class II types were obtained from metadata supplied by the sample provider rather than from assay-based typing. Samples were obtained from the ongoing ImmuneRACE study (first 160 participants) and from some 1,200 subjects provided by 6 global collaborators. Sample metadata almost always included a de-identified subject ID, COVID-19 status, age in years and sex. The material from the prospective study consisted of cDNA or gDNA derived from T cells, B-cell-depleted T cells, or PBMCs. Deeply sampled blood TCRbeta repertoires from subjects exposed to, actively infected with, or recovered from COVID-19 were included in the dataset. Findings and caveats that apply to the study as a whole: The amount of clinical and demographic metadata varied by source and participant and was provided uncurated.

Collaborating institutions collected whole blood in K2EDTA tubes following their own protocols. For TCRbeta analysis, collaborator samples were shipped as frozen whole blood, as isolated PBMCs, or as DNA extracted from either sample type. In the case of this clone: The specificity of this receptor is unknown. The input lacks base qualities; no much larger clone sits a single base away.

The CDR3 contains 19 residues, cysteine and phenylalanine counted. Only the CDR3 DNA is retained, 57 bases long and in frame from the first base. V gives up 10 bases and J gives up 0 bases, and the segment between their germline ends measures 25 bases. The germline V gene provides CDR1 MDHEN and CDR2 SYDVKM. The immunoSEQ Assay, a bias-controlled multiplex PCR, was used to amplify TCRbeta CDR3 regions from genomic DNA. Per the authors' processing: The number of nucleated cells in each sample was estimated by amplification of reference gene primers within the assay. To quantify the absolute abundance of each unique TCRbeta CDR3 rearrangement, sequence reads were collapsed and filtered. Productive Simpson clonality was computed per sample as the square root of Simpson's diversity index over productive rearrangements. The immuneACCESS repertoire file appears here via TCRdb, limited to in-frame rearrangements. These files lack a portion of the clones; in checked studies, under half of the deficit traces to unresolved V genes, and the cause of the others is not known. V, J and clone size are those of that table, while D and trimming were read from the DNA. The sample table records 65,000 to 80,000 clones; roughly 90% of these occur just once. The ten most abundant clones make up roughly 4.4% of the sample.

The sequence joins TRBV28 to TRBJ2-6; confidence is insufficient to name the D gene. Sequences were obtained from peripheral blood. The clonotype originates from a man in his fifties or sixties with active COVID-19. The CDR3 region: CATTTLDRSPYSGANVLTF. The sequenced DNA is TGTGCCACCACGACTTTAGACCGATCCCCCTACTCTGGGGCCAACGTCCTGACTTTC.